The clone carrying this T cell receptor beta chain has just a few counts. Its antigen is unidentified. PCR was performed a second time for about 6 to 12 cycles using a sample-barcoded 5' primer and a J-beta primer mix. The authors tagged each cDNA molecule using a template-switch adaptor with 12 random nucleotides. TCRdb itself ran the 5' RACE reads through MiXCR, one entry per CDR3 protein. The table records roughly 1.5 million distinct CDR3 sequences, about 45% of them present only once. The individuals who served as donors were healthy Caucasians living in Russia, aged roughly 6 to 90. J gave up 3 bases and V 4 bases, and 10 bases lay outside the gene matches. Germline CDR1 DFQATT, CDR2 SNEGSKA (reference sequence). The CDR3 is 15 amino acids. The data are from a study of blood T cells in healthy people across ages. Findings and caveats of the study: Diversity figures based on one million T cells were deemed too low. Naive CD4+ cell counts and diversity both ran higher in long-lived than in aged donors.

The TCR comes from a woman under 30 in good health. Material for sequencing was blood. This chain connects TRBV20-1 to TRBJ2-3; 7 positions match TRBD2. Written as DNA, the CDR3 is TGCAGTGCTACTGGGACGGTGGGACTAACAGATACGCAGTATTTT. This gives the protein CSATGTVGLTDTQYF.